These 27 T cell receptor beta chains share one sample of origin, sequenced in a study of cytomegalovirus exposure and HLA in healthy donors. PCR primers comprised 60 Vbeta and 13 Jbeta primers. Clones were sequenced by immunoSEQ multiplex PCR, and TCRdb holds only the in-frame ones, with some missing. Of approximately 76,000 clones detected, about 69% appear once; the ten largest clones hold 15% to 20%. Sequencing was done on a sample of PBMCs. All receptors come from a middle-aged woman in good health and CMV-seropositive.

The CDR3 DNA reads as TGTGCACGGAATGAGGGCGAAACAGATACGCAGTATTTT. It yields the protein CARNEGETDTQYF. The chain recombines TRBV30 with TRBJ2-3, with a tentative D call TRBD2 (5 bases). Germline V gene sequence: CDR1 GTSNPN, CDR2 SVGIG (reference sequence). The CDR3 length is 13 residues.

The rearrangement uses TRBV5-3 and TRBJ1-2, with 8 bases matching TRBD1. Being an ORF, TRBV5-3 has a function that is uncertain. The V gene end was trimmed by 5 bases and the J gene end by 6 bases; junction bases not matched to a gene: 9. The CDR3 is made up of 14 amino acids. CDR3 protein: CARRAGGGGDGYTF. The CDR3 DNA reads as TGTGCCAGAAGGGCAGGGGGCGGGGGGGATGGCTACACCTTC.

The chain uses TRBV7-2 and TRBJ1-4, with TRBD1 as a possible D gene (6 bases). CDR3 length: 14 residues. V was shortened by 4 bases and J by 7 bases, with 13 bases between the two germline ends. Germline loops: CDR1 SGHTA, CDR2 FQGNSA. CDR3 in DNA: TGTGCCAGCAGCTCGGGACATGCGACTGAAAAACTGTTTTTT. It is translated as CASSSGHATEKLFF.

The V and J genes are TRBV18 and TRBJ1-1, with a tentative D call TRBD1 (6 bases). The germline gives CDR1 KGHSH, CDR2 LQKENI. The CDR3 is 14 residues long. V was cut by 3 bases and J by 0 bases, with 8 bases left in between. The CDR3 is CASSPRQVNTEAFF. CDR3 DNA: TGTGCCAGCTCACCCCGACAGGTGAACACTGAAGCTTTCTTT.

The chain links TRBV11-2 to TRBJ2-2, with D tentatively TRBD1 (5 bases). The CDR3 totals 15 residues. The ends were cut back, 2 bases at V and 1 base at J, with 8 bases in the middle. Germline loops: CDR1 SGHAT, CDR2 FQNNGV. The CDR3 DNA follows: TGTGCCAGCAGCTTAACAGGCGTGAACACCGGGGAGCTGTTTTTT. Translation gives CASSLTGVNTGELFF.

The CDR3 DNA sequence: TGTGCCAGCAGTGCCGGGACAGAAGACTATGGCTACACCTTC. Amino acids: CASSAGTEDYGYTF. This chain uses TRBV6-6 with TRBJ1-2, with 7 bases aligning to TRBD1. The junction had 6 bases not matched to a gene; V was cut back by 5 bases and J by 3 bases. Germline-derived CDR1 and CDR2 are MNHNY and SVGAGI (reference sequence). The CDR3 sequence is 14 residues long.

The rearrangement uses TRBV29-1 and TRBJ1-2; TRBD1 matches at 9 bases. J was trimmed by 4 bases and V by 6 bases; bases with no gene match: 0. CDR3 length: 11 amino acids. In germline, CDR1 is SQVTM, CDR2 ANQGSEA. CDR3 sequence reads: CSVTGGYGYTF. In DNA, the CDR3 is TGCAGCGTGACAGGGGGCTATGGCTACACCTTC.

The J gene is TRBJ1-1, the V gene TRBV19; tentative D call: TRBD1 (5 bases). The germline V gene encodes CDR1 LNHDA and CDR2 SQIVND (reference sequence). V was trimmed by 3 bases and J by 5 bases, leaving 13 bases between them. This CDR3 spans 14 amino acids. The CDR3 region has the DNA TGTGCCAGTAGTATGGGGGGTATCACGACTGAAGCTTTCTTT. This gives the protein CASSMGGITTEAFF. Based on the CDR3 plus reference TRBV19 and TRBJ1-1, the full variable domain is DGGITQSPKYLFRKEGQNVTLSCEQNLNHDAMYWYRQDPGQGLRLIYYSQIVNDFQKGDIAEGYSVSREKKESFPLTVTSAQKNPTAFYLCASSMGGITTEAFFGQGTRLTVV.

Sample share makes this clone medium-sized (0.01 to 0.1%). The chain employs TRBV6-5 and TRBJ2-5, with a tentative D call TRBD2 (6 bases). The CDR3 is 12 residues long. Germline V gene sequence: CDR1 MNHEY, CDR2 SVGAGI. V lost 8 bases and J lost 4, with 11 bases in between. The chain's CDR3 is CASHEGGETQYF. The DNA of the CDR3 is TGTGCCAGCCATGAGGGAGGAGAGACCCAGTACTTC.

The chain recombines TRBV6-5 with TRBJ1-1, with D unresolved. The CDR3 has 11 amino acids. Germline V CDR1 and CDR2: MNHEY, SVGAGI. The V and J ends lost 4 bases and 4 bases respectively, with 4 bases between them. For the CDR3, the DNA is TGTGCCAGCAGTTCAGGCACTGAAGCTTTCTTT. Translating gives CASSSGTEAFF.

The V and J genes are TRBV28 and TRBJ2-3; weak D call: TRBD2 (6 bases). The V and J ends lost 7 bases and 2 bases respectively, with 13 bases between them. Germline-derived CDR1 and CDR2 are MDHEN and SYDVKM. The CDR3 sequence is 14 residues long. For the CDR3, the DNA is TGTGCCAGCACCACCGGGACTCTCACAGATACGCAGTATTTT. Translating it yields CASTTGTLTDTQYF.

This chain links TRBV7-2 with TRBJ1-2; 10 positions agree with TRBD1. This CDR3 region has 13 residues. J was trimmed by 8 bases and V by 5 bases; bases with no gene match: 5. Germline-derived CDR1 and CDR2 are SGHTA and FQGNSA. The CDR3 bases are TGTGCCAGCAGCCCGGGGACAGGGGAAGGCTACACCTTC. Amino acid sequence: CASSPGTGEGYTF.

This rearrangement joins TRBV5-1 to TRBJ1-1; no clear D. Looked up from germline, CDR1 is SGHRS and CDR2 is YFSETQ. The CDR3 runs to 12 residues. Trimming took 5 bases from V and 5 from J, leaving 10 bases between them. This chain's CDR3 is CASSLSQTEAFF. The CDR3 region has the DNA TGCGCCAGCAGTTTGAGTCAGACTGAAGCTTTCTTT. The variable domain in full, completed from reference TRBV5-1 and TRBJ1-1, reads KAGVTQTPRYLIKTRGQQVTLSCSPISGHRSVSWYQQTPGQGLQFLFEYFSETQRNKGNFPGRFSGRQFSNSRSEMNVSTLELGDSALYLCASSLSQTEAFFGQGTRLTVV.

The V gene is TRBV19, the J gene TRBJ2-1; maybe TRBD1 (5 bases). The V end lost 1 base, the J end lost 3 bases, and 10 bases lay between the germline ends. The CDR3 contains 15 residues. CDR1 and CDR2 from the germline V gene are LNHDA and SQIVND (reference sequence). The CDR3, as DNA: TGTGCCAGTAGTATAGGCAGGGTGGTCTACAATGAGCAGTTCTTC. Amino acid sequence: CASSIGRVVYNEQFF.

The rearrangement uses TRBV30 and TRBJ1-1, with 8 positions matching TRBD1. Trimming took 3 bases from V and 2 from J; bases not matched to a gene: 5. The CDR3 spans 14 residues. Germline assignment: CDR1 GTSNPN and CDR2 SVGIG (reference sequence). CDR3 in DNA: TGTGCCTGGAGAACCGGGACAGGAAACACTGAAGCTTTCTTT. It encodes CAWRTGTGNTEAFF.

The chain has TRBV4-1 and TRBJ2-3, with a tentative D call TRBD2 (6 bases). Between the trimmed V and J ends, which lost 1 base and 3 bases, there was a span of 11 bases. CDR3 length: 15 amino acids. Looked up from germline, CDR1 is MGHRA and CDR2 is YSYEKL. CDR3 sequence (DNA): TGCGCCAGCAGCCAAGTTCCGGGAGTTACAGATACGCAGTATTTT. This codes for CASSQVPGVTDTQYF.

This chain connects TRBV4-2 to TRBJ2-7, with a tentative D call TRBD1 (6 bases). Trimming removed 1 base from V and 2 bases from J, with 12 bases in between. Germline V gives CDR1 LGHNA, CDR2 YNFKEQ. The CDR3 is 15 amino acids. The CDR3 sequence is CASSQGSGQPYEQYF. In DNA, the CDR3 is TGTGCCAGCAGCCAAGGATCAGGACAGCCCTACGAGCAGTACTTC.

Many counts were recorded for this clone. The chain links TRBV5-1 to TRBJ1-1; TRBD1 might be the D (5 bases). CDR3 length: 13 amino acids. Trimming removed 4 bases at V and 0 bases at J, with 7 bases between. The germline V gene encodes CDR1 SGHRS and CDR2 YFSETQ. This CDR3 reads CASSQGLNTEAFF. The CDR3, as DNA: TGCGCCAGCAGCCAGGGTTTGAACACTGAAGCTTTCTTT.

The CDR3 spells CSVEGGLANYGYTF. In nucleotides, the CDR3 is TGCAGCGTTGAAGGGGGCTTAGCTAACTATGGCTACACCTTC. J is TRBJ1-2 and V is TRBV29-1, with a tentative D call TRBD1 (5 bases). Per the germline V gene, CDR1 is SQVTM and CDR2 is ANQGSEA. The CDR3 is 14 amino acids. Trimming removed 1 base from V and 0 bases from J, with 9 bases in between.

The chain has TRBV15 and TRBJ1-4; TRBD1 matches 8 bases. Germline CDR1 LNHNV, CDR2 YYDKDF (reference sequence). V trimming: 1 base; J trimming: 8 bases; junction bases outside the gene matches: 6. CDR3 length: 15 amino acids. CDR3 sequence reads: CATSRAGTGSEKLFF. DNA for the CDR3: TGTGCCACCAGCAGAGCCGGGACAGGAAGCGAAAAACTGTTTTTT.

The V call is TRBV9, the J call TRBJ2-1; 8 nucleotides match TRBD2. The V gene's germline CDR1 is SGDLS and CDR2 YYNGEE. Trimming took 0 bases from V and 7 from J; bases not matched to a gene: 9. The CDR3 is 16 amino acids. In DNA form, the CDR3 reads TGTGCCAGCAGCGTAGCCCTGGCGGGGGGTCGGAATGAGCAGTTCTTC. As protein: CASSVALAGGRNEQFF.

The chain uses TRBV6-5 and TRBJ2-3; 7 bases align to TRBD1. CDR3 size: 15 residues. Looked up from germline, CDR1 is MNHEY and CDR2 is SVGAGI. With 5 bases clipped from V and 2 bases from J, the junction kept 7 bases outside the gene matches. The CDR3 protein is CASSLTGKFTDTQYF. CDR3 bases: TGTGCCAGCAGTCTGACAGGGAAGTTCACAGATACGCAGTATTTT.

The V gene is TRBV5-6, the J gene TRBJ2-7, with TRBD2 as a possible D gene (5 bases). V dropped 1 base and J dropped 6 bases, with 14 bases sitting between them. Germline CDR1 is SGHDT and CDR2 is YYEEEE. This CDR3 has 14 amino acids. The DNA for the CDR3 is TGTGCCAGCAGCTTGCGGACTTTCCCCATCGAGCAGTACTTC. Translating gives CASSLRTFPIEQYF. Full variable domain (outside the CDR3, taken from reference TRBV5-6 and TRBJ2-7): DAGVTQSPTHLIKTRGQQVTLRCSPKSGHDTVSWYQQALGQGPQFIFQYYEEEERQRGNFPDRFSGHQFPNYSSELNVNALLLGDSALYLCASSLRTFPIEQYFGPGTRLTVT.

The CDR3 spells CASSYGLALYEQYF. CDR3 coding DNA: TGTGCCAGCAGTTACGGGCTAGCGCTCTACGAGCAGTACTTC. This rearrangement joins TRBV6-5 to TRBJ2-7; TRBD2 is a possible D gene (6 bases). In germline, CDR1 is MNHEY, CDR2 SVGAGI. With 2 bases removed from V and 3 bases from J, the gap between germline ends came to 11 bases. This CDR3 contains 14 residues.

The CDR3 DNA follows: TGTGCCAGCAGCCCCGACGACAGTCGCCATGGCTACACCTTC. This sequence encodes CASSPDDSRHGYTF. The chain uses TRBV9 and TRBJ1-2; D is perhaps TRBD1 (5 bases). The germline V and J ends were trimmed by 4 bases and 6 bases, with 16 bases remaining between them. The CDR3 is 14 residues long. Germline assignment: CDR1 SGDLS and CDR2 YYNGEE.

This sequence joins TRBV9 and TRBJ2-5, with 12 positions matching TRBD2. The junction had 4 bases not matched to a gene; V was cut back by 0 bases and J by 1 base. Germline-derived CDR1 and CDR2 are SGDLS and YYNGEE. CDR3 length equals 17 residues. The CDR3 region has the DNA TGTGCCAGCAGCGTAGGCCTAGCGGGGGGGATCCAAGAGACCCAGTACTTC. Protein product: CASSVGLAGGIQETQYF.

The chain couples TRBV30 to TRBJ1-6, with TRBD1 as a possible D gene (5 bases). This CDR3 comprises 12 residues. The germline gives CDR1 GTSNPN, CDR2 SVGIG (reference sequence). Trimming shortened V by 3 bases and J by 10 bases, and 10 bases separated the two germline ends. CDR3 sequence (DNA): TGTGCCTGGAGGTACGGGGGATCACCCCTCCACTTT. This encodes CAWRYGGSPLHF.